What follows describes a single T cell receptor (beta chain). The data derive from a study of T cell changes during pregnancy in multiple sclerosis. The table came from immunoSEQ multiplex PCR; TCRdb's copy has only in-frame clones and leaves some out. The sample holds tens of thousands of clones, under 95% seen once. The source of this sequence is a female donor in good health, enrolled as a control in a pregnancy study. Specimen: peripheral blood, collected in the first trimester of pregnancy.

As DNA, the CDR3 is TGTGCCAGCAGCTCAGCCGGGACAGGGTTTTTTAGCAATCAGCCCCAGCATTTT. This codes for CASSSAGTGFFSNQPQHF. This chain connects TRBV7-2 to TRBJ1-5; 9 bases align to TRBD1. V shed 4 bases, J shed 0 bases, and the junction held 10 bases outside the gene matches. CDR3 length: 18 residues. CDR1 and CDR2 from the germline V gene are SGHTA and FQGNSA.